This TCR beta chain was recorded in a study of blood T cell repertoires in COVID-19. Study background: Collection of acute and convalescent COVID-19 samples took place in the United States, Italy and Spain. T cells, B-cell-depleted T cells, or PBMCs provided the cDNA or gDNA that served as material.

Study members were between roughly 18 and 100 years old and lived in about two dozen US regions. In the authors' workflow: Reference gene primer amplification gave estimated nucleated cell counts. Measured with immunoSEQ multiplex PCR; TCRdb has only the in-frame clones, and not every one. Clone size and the V and J calls come from that table; the DNA yielded D and trimming. The data show roughly 300,000 clones, 65% to 90% seen once. Germline lookup yields CDR1 SGHDT and CDR2 YYEEEE. The CDR3 runs 15 residues. V dropped 0 bases and J dropped 6 bases, with 15 bases sitting between them. The clonotype originates from a man between 25 and 39 years old who had recovered from COVID-19. Sequencing used PBMCs or T cells enriched from blood (not recorded which). The V gene is TRBV5-6, the J gene TRBJ1-2, with a possible D match to TRBD1 (5 bases). The CDR3 nucleotides read TGTGCCAGCAGCTTGGGGTGGGCGACAGCCAATGGCTACACCTTC. It translates to CASSLGWATANGYTF.